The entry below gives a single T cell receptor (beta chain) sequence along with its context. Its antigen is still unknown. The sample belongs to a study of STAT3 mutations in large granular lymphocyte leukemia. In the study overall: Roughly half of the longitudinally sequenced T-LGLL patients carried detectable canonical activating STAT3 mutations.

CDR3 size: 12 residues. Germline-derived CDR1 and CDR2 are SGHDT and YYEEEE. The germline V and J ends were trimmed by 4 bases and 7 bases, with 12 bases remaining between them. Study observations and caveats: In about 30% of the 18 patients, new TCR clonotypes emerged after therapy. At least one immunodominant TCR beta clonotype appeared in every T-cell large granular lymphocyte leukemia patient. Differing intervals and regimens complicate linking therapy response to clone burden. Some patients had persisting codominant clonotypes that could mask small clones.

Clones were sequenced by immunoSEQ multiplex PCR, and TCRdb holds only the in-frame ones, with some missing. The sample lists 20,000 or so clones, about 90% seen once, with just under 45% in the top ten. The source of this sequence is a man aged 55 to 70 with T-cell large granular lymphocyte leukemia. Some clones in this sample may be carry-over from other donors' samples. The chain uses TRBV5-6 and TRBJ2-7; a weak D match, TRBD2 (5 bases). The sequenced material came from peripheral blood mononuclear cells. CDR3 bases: TGTGCCAGCAGCACATATCCGGGAGAGCAGTACTTC. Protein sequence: CASSTYPGEQYF.